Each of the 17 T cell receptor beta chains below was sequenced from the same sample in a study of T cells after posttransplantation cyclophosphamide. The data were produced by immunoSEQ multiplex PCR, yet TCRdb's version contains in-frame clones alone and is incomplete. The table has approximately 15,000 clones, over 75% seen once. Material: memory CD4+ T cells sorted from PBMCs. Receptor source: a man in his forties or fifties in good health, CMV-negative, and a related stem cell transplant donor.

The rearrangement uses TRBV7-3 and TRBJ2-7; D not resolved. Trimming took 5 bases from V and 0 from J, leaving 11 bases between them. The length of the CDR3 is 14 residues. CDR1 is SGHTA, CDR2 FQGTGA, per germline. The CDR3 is CASSPTRNSYEQYF. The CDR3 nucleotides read TGTGCCAGCAGCCCTACTCGAAACTCCTACGAGCAGTACTTC.

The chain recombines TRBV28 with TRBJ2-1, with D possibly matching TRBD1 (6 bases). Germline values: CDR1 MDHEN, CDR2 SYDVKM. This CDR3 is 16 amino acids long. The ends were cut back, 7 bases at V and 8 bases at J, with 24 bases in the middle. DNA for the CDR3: TGTGCCAGCACCCCAGCCGGACAGACGGGTACGTATGAGCAGTTCTTC. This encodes CASTPAGQTGTYEQFF.

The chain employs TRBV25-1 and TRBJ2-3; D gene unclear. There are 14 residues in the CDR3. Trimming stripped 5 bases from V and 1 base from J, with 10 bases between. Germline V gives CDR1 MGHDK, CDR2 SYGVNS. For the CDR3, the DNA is TGTGCCAGCAGTCCCGGTGCCCGCACAGATACGCAGTATTTT. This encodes CASSPGARTDTQYF.

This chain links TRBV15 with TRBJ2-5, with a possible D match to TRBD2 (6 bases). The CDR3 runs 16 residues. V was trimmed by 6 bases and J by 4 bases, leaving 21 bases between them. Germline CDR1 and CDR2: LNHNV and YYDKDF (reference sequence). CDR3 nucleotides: TGTGCCACCAGGGAAAACAGCGGGCTCACCGGAGAGACCCAGTACTTC. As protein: CATRENSGLTGETQYF. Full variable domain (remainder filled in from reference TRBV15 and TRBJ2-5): DAMVIQNPRYQVTQFGKPVTLSCSQTLNHNVMYWYQQKSSQAPKLLFHYYDKDFNNEADTPDNFQSRRPNTSFCFLDIRSPGLGDTAMYLCATRENSGLTGETQYFGPGTRLLVL.

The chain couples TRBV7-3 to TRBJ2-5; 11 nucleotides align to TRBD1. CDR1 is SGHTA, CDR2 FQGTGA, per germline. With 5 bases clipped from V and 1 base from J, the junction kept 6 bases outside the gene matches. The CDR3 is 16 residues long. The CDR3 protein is CASSRAGQGGQETQYF. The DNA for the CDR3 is TGTGCCAGCAGCCGTGCGGGACAGGGGGGCCAAGAGACCCAGTACTTC.

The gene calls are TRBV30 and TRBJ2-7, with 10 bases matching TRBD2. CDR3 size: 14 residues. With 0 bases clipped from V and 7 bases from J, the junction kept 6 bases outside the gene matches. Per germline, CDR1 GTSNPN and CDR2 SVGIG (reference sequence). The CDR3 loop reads CAWSVGILAGEQYF. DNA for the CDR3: TGTGCCTGGAGTGTGGGAATACTAGCGGGGGAGCAGTACTTC.

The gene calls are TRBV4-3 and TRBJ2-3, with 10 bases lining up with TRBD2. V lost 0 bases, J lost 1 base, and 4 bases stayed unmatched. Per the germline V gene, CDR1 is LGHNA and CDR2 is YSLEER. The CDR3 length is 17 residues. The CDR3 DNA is TGCGCCAGCAGCCAAGATAACCTAGCGGGGGGCACAGATACGCAGTATTTT. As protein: CASSQDNLAGGTDTQYF.

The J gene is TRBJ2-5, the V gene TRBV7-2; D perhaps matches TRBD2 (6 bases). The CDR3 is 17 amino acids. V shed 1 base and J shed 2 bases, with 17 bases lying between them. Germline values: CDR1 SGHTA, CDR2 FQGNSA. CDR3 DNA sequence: TGTGCCAGCAGCTTAGTCCTCCGCGGCGGGGTGCAAGAGACCCAGTACTTC. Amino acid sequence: CASSLVLRGGVQETQYF. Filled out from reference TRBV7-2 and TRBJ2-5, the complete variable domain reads GAGVSQSPSNKVTEKGKDVELRCDPISGHTALYWYRQSLGQGLEFLIYFQGNSAPDKSGLPSDRFSAERTGGSVSTLTIQRTQQEDSAVYLCASSLVLRGGVQETQYFGPGTRLLVL.

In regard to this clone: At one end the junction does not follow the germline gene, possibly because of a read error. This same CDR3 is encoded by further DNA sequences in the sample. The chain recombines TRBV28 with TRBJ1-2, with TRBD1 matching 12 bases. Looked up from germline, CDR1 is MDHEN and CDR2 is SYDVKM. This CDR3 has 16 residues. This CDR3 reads CASLFSGTGGSKGYTF. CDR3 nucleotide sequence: TGCGCCAGTTTATTTTCCGGGACAGGGGGCTCAAAGGGCTACACCTTC.

As DNA, the CDR3 is TGTGCCAGCAACGTCCCAGGGAGGGACACTGAAGCTTTCTTT. Translation: CASNVPGRDTEAFF. The gene calls are TRBV11-1 and TRBJ1-1; possibly TRBD1 for D (5 bases). Deletions cut 7 bases from V and 3 bases from J, with 15 bases between. This CDR3 has 14 residues. Germline CDR1 reads SGHAT; CDR2 reads FQDESV (reference sequence).

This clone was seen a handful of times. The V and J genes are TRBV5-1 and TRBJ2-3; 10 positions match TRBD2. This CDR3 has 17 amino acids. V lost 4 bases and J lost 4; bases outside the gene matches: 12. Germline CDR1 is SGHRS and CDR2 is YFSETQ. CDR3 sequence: CASSLGGSGGASDTQYF. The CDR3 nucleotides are TGCGCCAGCAGCCTGGGGGGCAGCGGGGGGGCGTCAGATACGCAGTATTTT.

For the CDR3, the DNA is TGTGCCAGCAGCGCTACAGGGGCCGCAAGTGGTTACCAGTACTTC. This gives the protein CASSATGAASGYQYF. The chain combines TRBV9 with TRBJ2-5, with 7 bases that match TRBD1. The CDR3 runs to 15 residues. Trimming cost V 3 bases and J 10 bases; bases outside gene matches: 15. Germline loops: CDR1 SGDLS, CDR2 YYNGEE.

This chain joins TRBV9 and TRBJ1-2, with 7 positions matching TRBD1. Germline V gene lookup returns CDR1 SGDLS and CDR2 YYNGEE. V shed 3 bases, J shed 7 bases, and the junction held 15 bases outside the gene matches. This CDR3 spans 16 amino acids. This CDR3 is CASSARDRTILSGYTF. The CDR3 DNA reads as TGTGCCAGCAGCGCCCGGGACAGAACTATATTGAGTGGCTACACCTTC.

The CDR3 here is CASSPLATGSYNEQFF. The CDR3 nucleotides read TGTGCCAGCTCACCACTCGCGACGGGGAGCTACAATGAGCAGTTCTTC. The V and J genes are TRBV18 and TRBJ2-1; maybe TRBD2 (5 bases). Germline V CDR1 and CDR2: KGHSH, LQKENI. This CDR3 spans 16 amino acids. V lost 1 base and J 3 bases, leaving 13 bases between the germline ends.

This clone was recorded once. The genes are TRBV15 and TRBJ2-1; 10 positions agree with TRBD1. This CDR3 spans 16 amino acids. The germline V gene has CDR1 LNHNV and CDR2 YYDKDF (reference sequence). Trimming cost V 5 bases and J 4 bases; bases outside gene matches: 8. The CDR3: CATSSSDRGRYNEQFF. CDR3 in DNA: TGTGCCACCAGCTCATCTGACAGGGGGCGATACAATGAGCAGTTCTTC.

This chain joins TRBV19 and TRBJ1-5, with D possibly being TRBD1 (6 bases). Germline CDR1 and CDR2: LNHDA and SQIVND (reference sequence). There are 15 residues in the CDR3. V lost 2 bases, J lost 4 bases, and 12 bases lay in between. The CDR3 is CASSITPQGNQPQHF. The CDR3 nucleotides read TGTGCCAGTAGTATAACCCCCCAGGGGAATCAGCCCCAGCATTTT.

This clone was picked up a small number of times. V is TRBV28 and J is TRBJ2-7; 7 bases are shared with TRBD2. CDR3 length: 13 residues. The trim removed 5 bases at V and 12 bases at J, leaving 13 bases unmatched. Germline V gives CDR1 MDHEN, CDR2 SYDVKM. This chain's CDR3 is CASSPTSARGRYF. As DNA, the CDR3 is TGTGCCAGCAGTCCTACTAGCGCGAGGGGCCGGTACTTC.